These 30 T cell receptor beta chains share one sample of origin, sequenced in a study of blood T cells in healthy people across ages. Alongside a J-beta primer mix, a sample-barcoded 5' primer served in a second PCR lasting roughly 7 to 12 cycles. TCRdb re-called the 5' RACE reads through MiXCR, storing one row per CDR3 protein. The table shows about 680,000 distinct CDR3 sequences, with around 49% occurring only once. The source material was blood. All receptors derive from a woman between 55 and 75 years old in good health.

The chain has TRBV9 and TRBJ2-5, with TRBD2 matching over 9 bases. With the DNA end fitting TRBJ2-1 better, the J assignment may be wrong. The germline CDR1 and CDR2 sequences are SGDLS and YYNGEE. This CDR3 comprises 16 residues. The chain's CDR3 is CASSVGSSGVQETQFF. The CDR3, as DNA: TGTGCCAGCAGCGTAGGTTCTAGCGGGGTACAAGAGACCCAGTTCTTC.

The chain employs TRBV2 and TRBJ2-1; unclear D gene. V was clipped by 0 bases and J by 3 bases, with 9 bases between them. The germline V gene has CDR1 SNHLY and CDR2 FYNNEI. CDR3 length equals 15 residues. CDR3 sequence (DNA): TGTGCCAGCAGTGAAGCCGAGCCCAACTACAATGAGCAGTTCTTC. It yields the protein CASSEAEPNYNEQFF.

The J gene is TRBJ2-1, the V gene TRBV27, with D tentatively TRBD1 (5 bases). CDR1 and CDR2 (germline): MNHEY, SMNVEV (reference sequence). The CDR3 is 15 residues long. Trimming left V 3 bases short and J 7 bases short, with 16 bases between. The CDR3 sequence: CASSFPKKGKNEQFF. CDR3 nucleotides: TGTGCCAGCAGTTTCCCCAAAAAGGGGAAAAATGAGCAGTTCTTC.

This clonotype was observed at least ten times. The chain carries TRBV6-4 and TRBJ2-4, with a weak D call TRBD1 (5 bases). V lost 0 bases and J 6 bases, leaving 27 bases between the germline ends. Germline V gives CDR1 MRHNA, CDR2 SNTAGT. This CDR3 region has 20 residues. CDR3 in amino acids: CASSDSNDFGAGPDGNIQYF. In nucleotides, the CDR3 is TGTGCCAGCAGTGACTCGAATGATTTTGGTGCAGGGCCGGACGGAAACATTCAGTACTTC.

This chain joins TRBV4-1 and TRBJ2-7; weak D call: TRBD1 (6 bases). V was pared by 5 bases and J by 0 bases, with 14 bases between. Germline CDR1 is MGHRA and CDR2 is YSYEKL. The CDR3 spans 15 residues. Here the CDR3 DNA reads TGCGCCAGCAGCGCCCGGACAGAGAGCTCCTACGAGCAGTACTTC. Protein sequence: CASSARTESSYEQYF.

This clonotype is a singleton in its sample. The CDR3: CASASRGSSSPLHF. In DNA, the CDR3 is TGTGCCAGCGCCTCGAGGGGGAGTAGTTCACCCCTCCACTTT. The chain joins TRBV7-9 to TRBJ1-6; weak D call: TRBD1 (6 bases). In germline, CDR1 is SEHNR, CDR2 FQNEAQ (reference sequence). V shed 8 bases and J shed 9 bases, with 17 bases lying between them. The CDR3 runs to 14 residues.

The rearrangement links TRBV27 to TRBJ2-1; 9 positions agree with TRBD2. Looked up from germline, CDR1 is MNHEY and CDR2 is SMNVEV (reference sequence). V gave up 6 bases and J gave up 8 bases; unmatched junction bases: 11. CDR3 size: 15 residues. CDR3 coding DNA: TGTGCCAGCAGATCGCCCGGGACTAGCCGATATGAGCAGTTCTTC. It is translated as CASRSPGTSRYEQFF.

This rearrangement joins TRBV7-3 to TRBJ2-1, with 9 bases that match TRBD1. TRBJ2-7 explains the end of the DNA better; the J call may be wrong. Germline loops: CDR1 SGHTA, CDR2 FQGTGA. The CDR3 contains 15 residues. The CDR3 region is CASSRQGGSYNEQYF. CDR3 coding DNA: TGTGCCAGCAGCAGACAGGGGGGGTCCTACAATGAGCAGTACTTC.

This clonotype was recorded many times. This sequence joins TRBV7-2 and TRBJ2-7; D uncertain. Germline values: CDR1 SGHTA, CDR2 FQGNSA. V lost 5 bases, J lost 0 bases, and 11 bases lay in between. The CDR3 extends over 14 amino acids. The CDR3 region has the DNA TGTGCCAGCAGCCCCTATAGGGCCTCCTACGAGCAGTACTTC. Protein sequence: CASSPYRASYEQYF. The complete variable domain, with remaining parts taken from reference TRBV7-2 and TRBJ2-7, reads GAGVSQSPSNKVTEKGKDVELRCDPISGHTALYWYRQSLGQGLEFLIYFQGNSAPDKSGLPSDRFSAERTGGSVSTLTIQRTQQEDSAVYLCASSPYRASYEQYFGPGTRLTVT.

The V gene is TRBV6-2 or TRBV6-3, the J gene TRBJ1-1; D is unclear. V was trimmed by 10 bases and J by 1 base, leaving 22 bases between them. This CDR3 comprises 16 residues. Per germline, CDR1 MNHEY and CDR2 SVGEGT. The CDR3 sequence is CAIHTPVRRRNTEAFF. As DNA, the CDR3 is TGTGCCATCCACACCCCTGTGAGAAGACGGAACACTGAAGCTTTCTTT.

Many counts were recorded for this clonotype. The rearrangement uses TRBV11-2 and TRBJ2-3; a possible D gene is TRBD2 (6 bases). Germline V lookup: CDR1 SGHAT, CDR2 FQNNGV. There are 15 residues in the CDR3. V was cut by 5 bases and J by 2 bases, with 14 bases left in between. Here the CDR3 DNA reads TGTGCCAGCAGCGATGGACTAAAGGTCACAGATACGCAGTATTTT. Translation gives CASSDGLKVTDTQYF.

This rearrangement joins TRBV20-1 to TRBJ2-7, with D possibly TRBD2 on 6 matching bases. Germline loops: CDR1 DFQATT, CDR2 SNEGSKA (reference sequence). The CDR3 contains 14 residues. Between the trimmed V and J ends, which lost 5 bases and 2 bases, there was a span of 16 bases. CDR3 sequence reads: CSASQGGDTYEQYF. The CDR3 bases are TGCAGTGCTTCTCAAGGCGGGGATACCTACGAGCAGTACTTC.

The chain joins TRBV7-9 to TRBJ2-3; either TRBD1 or TRBD2 may fit D (6 bases each). V was pared by 7 bases and J by 0 bases, with 17 bases between. This CDR3 region has 16 residues. The germline V gene encodes CDR1 SEHNR and CDR2 FQNEAQ (reference sequence). The CDR3 coding sequence is TGTGCCAGCACCCGAGGGGGGCGGAGAAGCACAGATACGCAGTATTTT. Translated, it gives CASTRGGRRSTDTQYF.

The J gene is TRBJ2-7, the V gene TRBV20-1; D not certain. In germline, CDR1 is DFQATT, CDR2 SNEGSKA (reference sequence). CDR3 length equals 14 residues. Trimming stripped 3 bases from V and 0 bases from J, with 12 bases between. CDR3 sequence: CSASRSGPSYEQYF. The CDR3 nucleotides read TGCAGTGCTAGTAGGTCAGGTCCCTCCTACGAGCAGTACTTC.

The V gene is TRBV28, the J gene TRBJ2-6, with D unclear. From germline, CDR1 is MDHEN and CDR2 SYDVKM. V was clipped by 5 bases and J by 2 bases, with 10 bases between them. The CDR3 consists of 15 residues. The CDR3 DNA reads as TGTGCCAGCAGTAAGAACAGAGCTGGGGCCAACGTCCTGACTTTC. Translation: CASSKNRAGANVLTF.

This sequence joins TRBV20-1 and TRBJ2-7, with 11 bases fitting TRBD2. There are 15 residues in the CDR3. CDR1 and CDR2 from the germline V gene are DFQATT and SNEGSKA (reference sequence). V shed 5 bases and J 3 bases; nucleotides not matched to a gene: 9. The CDR3 is CSAGLAGGHFYEQYF. The CDR3 DNA is TGCAGTGCTGGATTAGCGGGAGGGCATTTCTACGAGCAGTACTTC.

The chain couples TRBV7-2 to TRBJ1-4, with D tentatively TRBD1 (5 bases). The CDR3 spans 14 residues. Trimming pared 6 bases from V and 0 bases from J, leaving 8 bases between. The germline CDR1 and CDR2 sequences are SGHTA and FQGNSA. The CDR3 bases are TGTGCCAGCAGACCACAGGCAACTAATGAAAAACTGTTTTTT. It encodes CASRPQATNEKLFF.

The V gene is TRBV7-2, the J gene TRBJ2-2, with D perhaps being TRBD1 or TRBD2 (5 bases each). Germline V lookup: CDR1 SGHTA, CDR2 FQGNSA. The CDR3 has 12 residues. V was clipped by 5 bases and J by 4 bases, with 5 bases between them. CDR3 loop: CASSGGTGELFF. For the CDR3, the DNA is TGTGCCAGCAGCGGGGGCACCGGGGAGCTGTTTTTT.

The chain joins TRBV7-9 to TRBJ2-1, with 10 nucleotides matching TRBD1. The J segment lost 2 bases and the V segment lost 3 bases, leaving 1 base of the junction unmatched. Germline V CDR1 and CDR2: SEHNR, FQNEAQ (reference sequence). The CDR3 length is 15 residues. In nucleotides, the CDR3 is TGTGCCAGCAGCTTTGGGACAGGGGCCTACAATGAGCAGTTCTTC. Translation: CASSFGTGAYNEQFF.

This clonotype was counted a few times. The J gene is TRBJ1-1, the V gene TRBV7-2; D call uncertain. Germline CDR1 reads SGHTA; CDR2 reads FQGNSA. The length of the CDR3 is 14 residues. V lost 1 base and J lost 0, with 6 bases in between. The CDR3 nucleotides are TGTGCCAGCAGCTTAGGTTGGTTGAACACTGAAGCTTTCTTT. Its translation is CASSLGWLNTEAFF.

The chain employs TRBV7-2 and TRBJ1-4; D not certain. CDR1 is SGHTA, CDR2 FQGNSA, per germline. Trimming pared 3 bases from V and 0 bases from J, leaving 11 bases between. The length of the CDR3 is 16 residues. CDR3 coding DNA: TGTGCCAGCAGCTTGAACATCTTTGCAACTAATGAAAAACTGTTTTTT. This encodes CASSLNIFATNEKLFF.

The chain combines TRBV11-3 with TRBJ2-2, with 8 bases fitting TRBD2. The CDR3 extends over 15 amino acids. V shed 3 bases and J 4 bases; nucleotides not matched to a gene: 4. CDR1 and CDR2 from the germline V gene are SGHNT and YENEEA. CDR3 coding DNA: TGTGCCAGCAGCTTGATTAGCGGGACCACCGGGGAGCTGTTTTTT. The encoded protein is CASSLISGTTGELFF. The variable domain in full, completed from reference TRBV11-3 and TRBJ2-2, reads EAGVVQSPRYKIIEKKQPVAFWCNPISGHNTLYWYLQNLGQGPELLIRYENEEAVDDSQLPKDRFSAERLKGVDSTLKIQPAELGDSAVYLCASSLISGTTGELFFGEGSRLTVL.

V gene TRBV28 combines with J gene TRBJ1-4; 9 bases fit TRBD1. Germline loops: CDR1 MDHEN, CDR2 SYDVKM. Trimming removed 2 bases from V and 2 bases from J; junction bases left unmatched: 0. This CDR3 is built from 15 residues. CDR3 region: CASSLGQGTNEKLFF. The DNA of the CDR3 is TGTGCCAGCAGTTTAGGACAGGGGACTAATGAAAAACTGTTTTTT.

This sequence joins TRBV7-9 and TRBJ2-6; D is uncertain. This CDR3 has 17 residues. CDR1 is SEHNR, CDR2 FQNEAQ, per germline (reference sequence). Between the trimmed V and J ends, which lost 5 bases and 0 bases, there was a span of 14 bases. CDR3 nucleotides: TGTGCCAGCAGCATATCCGGGCCCTCCTCTGGGGCCAACGTCCTGACTTTC. Translating gives CASSISGPSSGANVLTF.

This clonotype came up a few times. This rearrangement joins TRBV3-1 to TRBJ2-5; D possibly matches TRBD1 or TRBD2 (7 bases each). From germline, CDR1 is LGHDT and CDR2 YNNKEL (reference sequence). The CDR3 has 14 residues. The V gene lost 3 bases and the J gene lost 4 bases, with 12 bases spanning the gap. CDR3 loop: CASSHQGGGETQYF. For the CDR3, the DNA is TGTGCCAGCAGCCACCAGGGGGGGGGAGAGACCCAGTACTTC.

The CDR3 reads CASSDRGFGEQFF. CDR3 DNA: TGTGCCAGCAGTGACAGGGGGTTCGGTGAGCAGTTCTTC. The rearrangement uses TRBV28 and TRBJ2-1; 9 bases map to TRBD1. The CDR3 is 13 amino acids. Per germline, CDR1 MDHEN and CDR2 SYDVKM. Losses at the gene ends were 5 bases for V and 9 bases for J; bases not matched to a gene: 5.

This clonotype has a count of ten or more. This rearrangement joins TRBV3-1 to TRBJ2-7; unclear D gene. The CDR3 is 13 amino acids. V was shortened by 4 bases and J by 6 bases, with 13 bases between the two germline ends. Germline CDR1 is LGHDT and CDR2 is YNNKEL (reference sequence). The CDR3 reads CASSRTLVGEQYF. CDR3 nucleotide sequence: TGTGCCAGCAGCCGAACTCTAGTGGGCGAGCAGTACTTC.

This rearrangement joins TRBV13 to TRBJ2-7; 8 nucleotides agree with TRBD1. Germline trimming cut 5 bases from V and 3 bases from J; bases unmatched to any gene: 3. The germline V gene encodes CDR1 PRHDT and CDR2 FYEKMQ (reference sequence). This CDR3 spans 13 amino acids. The CDR3 DNA sequence: TGTGCCAGCAGCCGGGGACAGGACTACGAGCAGTACTTC. Translating it yields CASSRGQDYEQYF.

The chain carries TRBV5-1 and TRBJ2-7; 11 bases fit TRBD2. The J call may be incorrect, as the DNA end agrees better with TRBJ2-5. Germline lookup yields CDR1 SGHRS and CDR2 YFSETQ. The CDR3 extends over 15 amino acids. The CDR3 DNA reads as TGCGCCAGCAGCCTGATAGCGGGAGGGCTAGAGACCCAGTACTTC. The encoded protein is CASSLIAGGLETQYF.

The chain uses TRBV29-1 and TRBJ2-7; unclear D gene. The CDR3 has 13 amino acids. The V gene's germline CDR1 is SQVTM and CDR2 ANQGSEA. V was pared by 4 bases and J by 4 bases, with 14 bases between. The DNA of the CDR3 is TGCAGCGTTGGCCAGGATGCCCTTTACGAGCAGTACTTC. Residues: CSVGQDALYEQYF.